This record concerns one T cell receptor (beta chain) sequence. Its target is not known. These data are taken from a study of T cell responses to AZD1222 COVID-19 vaccine. Study-level points and caveats: Nearly half of the spike-specific TCRs reportedly recognize variant regions that carry no mutations. There were mostly white British donors and more females than males, and clonal diversity was possibly underestimated. Two AZD1222 administrations were followed by greater Spike-specific TCR breadth and depth.

The CDR3 length is 16 residues. With V trimmed by 1 base and J by 4 bases, 8 bases remained unmatched. Germline CDR1 and CDR2: MGHRA and YSYEKL. Clones were read by immunoSEQ multiplex PCR, and TCRdb kept only the in-frame ones, dropping some. Seen here are some 180,000 clones, 90% to 95% observed once, and the top ten hold around 0.96%. Sequenced here: peripheral blood, sampled 28 days after the second dose of the MenACWY control vaccine. This TCR was sampled from an adult who received the MenACWY meningococcal vaccine as a control. The chain uses TRBV4-1 and TRBJ1-1, with 8 bases fitting TRBD1. The CDR3 DNA reads as TGCGCCAGCAGCCAAGGGCTCGGGACAGGCGGCACTGAAGCTTTCTTT. It is translated as CASSQGLGTGGTEAFF.